This section outlines one T cell receptor (beta chain) sequence together with its context. Its target is unknown. This entry comes from a study of post-analysis software for immune sequencing data. Study-level findings and limits: Multiple sclerosis patients had significantly lower normalized Chao1 diversity than controls. Compared with controls, patients had more of 4 to 6 TRBV segments, including TRBV5-6, TRBV5-1 and TRBV20-1.

Trimming left V 4 bases short and J 0 bases short, with 6 bases between. The CDR3 sequence is 13 residues long. CDR1 is SNHLY, CDR2 FYNNEI, per germline. Prepared TCR beta cDNA libraries contained unique molecular identifiers. TCRdb ran MiXCR on the PCR reads and lists one entry per CDR3 protein. The table includes 750,000 to 900,000 distinct CDR3 sequences, roughly 50% detected once. The sequenced sample was blood. The receptor comes from a girl aged 5 to 17 with multiple sclerosis. The chain is built from TRBV2 and TRBJ2-5; D is perhaps TRBD1 or TRBD2 (5 bases each). The CDR3 nucleotides are TGTGCCAGCAGTGGGGACCACCAAGAGACCCAGTACTTC. Amino acids: CASSGDHQETQYF.